Listed below are T cell receptor beta chains from one sample, sequenced in a study of regulatory T cells in long-lasting Graves disease. TCRdb reprocessed the multiplex PCR reads via MiXCR and lists one record per CDR3 protein. The table shows approximately 360,000 distinct CDR3 sequences, with approximately 23% occurring only once. This specimen consisted of peripheral blood mononuclear cells (PBMCs), obtained when the disease was refractory, from a patient treated with antithyroid drugs. The receptors derive from a woman between 40 and 50 years old with Graves disease. Each CDR3 is given with its conserved first and last residue. The listing skips clone size in some rows; elsewhere it reads once, few, many or a size class.

v_gene,j_gene,abundance,CDR3aa
TRBV20-1,TRBJ2-7,-,CSAPPGEGLKQYF
TRBV11-2,TRBJ2-7,many,CASSPRVDSGSKRYEQYF
TRBV7-3,TRBJ2-3,many,CASSFLGGGTDTQYF
TRBV29-1,TRBJ2-7,-,CAGGTAYEQYF
TRBV2,TRBJ2-7,many,CASSSTGQPSSYEQYF
TRBV27,TRBJ2-7,many,CASRPGQAKGESLEQYF
TRBV29-1,TRBJ2-7,many,CSVGDSSYEQYF
TRBV20-1,TRBJ1-2,few,CSAREKANYGYTF
TRBV6-2/TRBV6-3,TRBJ2-3,-,CASSFKSTDTQYF
TRBV2,TRBJ1-2,few,CASRDDLTELYGYTF
TRBV19,TRBJ1-1,few,CASKWGPGTEAFF
TRBV11-2,TRBJ2-7,-,CASIPPGQPYEQYF
TRBV12-3/TRBV12-4,TRBJ2-2,many,CASSFSGTNTGELFF
TRBV7-2,TRBJ2-7,few,CASSLSSSHEQYF
TRBV6-1,TRBJ2-2,-,CASSVHLFGELFF
TRBV2,TRBJ2-6,many,CASSPDRGSGANVLTF
TRBV7-9,TRBJ2-5,few,CASSRPGDGETQYF
TRBV7-2,TRBJ1-6,-,CASSFSITYNSPLHF
TRBV28,TRBJ2-2,many,CASSLYGALRELFF
TRBV5-5,TRBJ2-1,-,CASSFRSAGYNEQFF
TRBV10-1,TRBJ2-7,-,CASSESPLAGRREQYF
TRBV7-9,TRBJ2-5,many,CASSLTGTTGEETQYF
TRBV10-3,TRBJ1-1,many,CAIRRQGDTEAFF
TRBV28,TRBJ2-7,-,CASSPNSVLSYEQYF
TRBV5-6,TRBJ2-7,once,CASSFWTGFYEQYF
TRBV7-3,TRBJ2-5,many,CASSRSGRGETQYF
TRBV5-6,TRBJ2-2,-,CASSLEFSPPSTGELFF
TRBV6-2/TRBV6-3,TRBJ2-4,few,CASRPRDRVKNIQYF
TRBV12-3/TRBV12-4,TRBJ2-7,many,CASSSRGTHGYEQYF
TRBV19,TRBJ2-7,-,CASSRGRGVPSYEQYF
TRBV27,TRBJ1-2,many,CASSSNVGNYGYTF
TRBV7-3,TRBJ1-1,many,CASSLIGGGIAFF